The rows below give T cell receptor beta chains drawn from one sample of a study of T cell responses to AZD1222 COVID-19 vaccine. Clones were read by immunoSEQ multiplex PCR, and TCRdb kept only the in-frame ones, dropping some. This sample has 150,000 or so clones; 75% to 95% occur once, and the top ten carry about 1.6%. The specimen comprised peripheral blood, sampled on day 0 of AZD1222 vaccination. These receptors all come from an adult in good health. Both conserved end residues are part of each CDR3. Each record gives: J gene, V gene, D gene, clone size, CDR3 DNA, CDR3 protein. A D gene is named only where the DNA matches it firmly. For some rows the clone size is stated as once, few or many, or as a class when expanded; others skip it.

j_call: TRBJ2-1; v_call: TRBV27; d_call: TRBD1; clone_size: NA; cdr3_nt: TGTGCCAGCAGCCCTCTAAGGGGGCTTACAGTCTCTGTGCAGTTCTTC; cdr3_aa: CASSPLRGLTVSVQFF
j_call: TRBJ1-5; v_call: TRBV7-9; d_call: NA; clone_size: NA; cdr3_nt: TGTGCCAGCAGCGGCCAGGGCAATCAGCCCCAGCATTTT; cdr3_aa: CASSGQGNQPQHF
j_call: TRBJ2-5; v_call: TRBV18; d_call: TRBD2; clone_size: NA; cdr3_nt: TGTGCCAGCTCAGTGAACGGACTAGCGGAGACCCAGTACTTC; cdr3_aa: CASSVNGLAETQYF
j_call: TRBJ1-2; v_call: TRBV12-3/TRBV12-4; d_call: NA; clone_size: NA; cdr3_nt: TGTGCCAGCAGTTTCGGGGTTGAGGTTGGCTACACCTTC; cdr3_aa: CASSFGVEVGYTF
j_call: TRBJ1-5; v_call: TRBV7-8; d_call: NA; clone_size: NA; cdr3_nt: TGTGCCAGCAGCCCCCTCACTACTTGGGGCAGTCAGCCCCAGCATTTT; cdr3_aa: CASSPLTTWGSQPQHF
j_call: TRBJ2-1; v_call: TRBV7-9; d_call: NA; clone_size: NA; cdr3_nt: TGTGCCAGCAGTTCCTCCAACAGGATCCTCTCCTACAATGAGCAGTTCTTC; cdr3_aa: CASSSSNRILSYNEQFF
j_call: TRBJ1-1; v_call: TRBV28; d_call: NA; clone_size: NA; cdr3_nt: TGTGCCAGCGGTGCCTTCACCGGGGCTTTCTTT; cdr3_aa: CASGAFTGAFF
j_call: TRBJ1-5; v_call: TRBV4-2; d_call: NA; clone_size: NA; cdr3_nt: TGTGCCAGCAGCCAAGATGCAGGGTCTAGCAATCAGCCCCAGCATTTT; cdr3_aa: CASSQDAGSSNQPQHF
j_call: TRBJ2-1; v_call: TRBV18; d_call: NA; clone_size: NA; cdr3_nt: TGTGCCAGCTCACCTTTGGACAGCTCCTACAATGAGCAGTTCTTC; cdr3_aa: CASSPLDSSYNEQFF
j_call: TRBJ1-3; v_call: TRBV11-2; d_call: NA; clone_size: NA; cdr3_nt: TGTGCCAGCAGCCAGGGAGACGCCAGAAACACCATATATTTT; cdr3_aa: CASSQGDARNTIYF
j_call: TRBJ1-1; v_call: TRBV7-3; d_call: TRBD1; clone_size: NA; cdr3_nt: TGTGCCAGCAGCTCCACAGGGGGCGCTCCTGAAGCTTTCTTT; cdr3_aa: CASSSTGGAPEAFF
j_call: TRBJ2-1; v_call: TRBV6-5; d_call: NA; clone_size: NA; cdr3_nt: TGTGCCAGCAGTTACTTGGGAGTAACTGACAATGAGCAGTTCTTC; cdr3_aa: CASSYLGVTDNEQFF
j_call: TRBJ1-4; v_call: TRBV6-1; d_call: NA; clone_size: few; cdr3_nt: TGTGCCAGCAGTGGGGAGGGGTCGTCAACTAATGAAAAACTGTTTTTT; cdr3_aa: CASSGEGSSTNEKLFF
j_call: TRBJ2-7; v_call: TRBV5-6; d_call: TRBD1; clone_size: NA; cdr3_nt: TGTGCCAGCAGCGGGGGACAGGGGGCGGGTGCGGTTCCCGAGCAGTACTTC; cdr3_aa: CASSGGQGAGAVPEQYF
j_call: TRBJ1-1; v_call: TRBV3-1/TRBV3-2; d_call: TRBD1; clone_size: NA; cdr3_nt: TGTGCCAGCAGCCAGGACGACAGGGGTATTGACTACACTGAAGCTTTCTTT; cdr3_aa: CASSQDDRGIDYTEAFF
j_call: TRBJ1-2; v_call: TRBV14; d_call: TRBD1; clone_size: NA; cdr3_nt: TGTGCCAGCAGCCAAGACTATTTCTTGGGACAGGGGGGAAGTGGCTACACCTTC; cdr3_aa: CASSQDYFLGQGGSGYTF
j_call: TRBJ2-7; v_call: TRBV12-3/TRBV12-4; d_call: NA; clone_size: NA; cdr3_nt: TGTGCCAGCAGTTTAGGATCGGATGAGCAGTACTTC; cdr3_aa: CASSLGSDEQYF
j_call: TRBJ1-1; v_call: TRBV9; d_call: NA; clone_size: NA; cdr3_nt: TGTGCCAGCAGCGTAGCGGAGATATGGAACACTGAAGCTTTCTTT; cdr3_aa: CASSVAEIWNTEAFF
j_call: TRBJ1-2; v_call: TRBV12-3/TRBV12-4; d_call: NA; clone_size: NA; cdr3_nt: TGTGCCAGCACCCTCGGGGTGGGGGGCTACACCTTC; cdr3_aa: CASTLGVGGYTF
j_call: TRBJ2-7; v_call: TRBV4-1; d_call: TRBD1; clone_size: NA; cdr3_nt: TGCGCCAGCAGCCAAGGTCAGGGGGCCGACGAGCAGTACTTC; cdr3_aa: CASSQGQGADEQYF
j_call: TRBJ1-2; v_call: TRBV28; d_call: TRBD1; clone_size: once; cdr3_nt: TGTGCCAGCAGTGTCGATTCCGGACAGGGCTATGGCTACACCTTC; cdr3_aa: CASSVDSGQGYGYTF
j_call: TRBJ1-1; v_call: TRBV29-1; d_call: NA; clone_size: NA; cdr3_nt: TGCAGCGTTGCTCCCTTACTGATGCAGAACACTGAAGCTTTCTTT; cdr3_aa: CSVAPLLMQNTEAFF
j_call: TRBJ1-5; v_call: TRBV10-3; d_call: NA; clone_size: NA; cdr3_nt: TGTGCCATCAGATCAGGAGTGGATCAGCCCCAGCATTTT; cdr3_aa: CAIRSGVDQPQHF
j_call: TRBJ1-3; v_call: TRBV2; d_call: NA; clone_size: once; cdr3_nt: TGTGCCAGCAGTATCCAAAGGGGCTCTGGAAACACCATATATTTT; cdr3_aa: CASSIQRGSGNTIYF
j_call: TRBJ1-5; v_call: TRBV19; d_call: TRBD1; clone_size: NA; cdr3_nt: TGTGCCAGTAGTATTGGGACAGCCTCCAATCAGCCCCAGCATTTT; cdr3_aa: CASSIGTASNQPQHF
j_call: TRBJ1-5; v_call: TRBV30; d_call: TRBD1; clone_size: NA; cdr3_nt: TGTGCCTGGAAGGGGACAGGGAATCAGCCCCAGCATTTT; cdr3_aa: CAWKGTGNQPQHF
j_call: TRBJ2-1; v_call: TRBV27; d_call: TRBD1; clone_size: NA; cdr3_nt: TGTGCCAGCAGTTATGGACAGGCAGGGAATGAGCAGTTCTTC; cdr3_aa: CASSYGQAGNEQFF
j_call: TRBJ1-5; v_call: TRBV4-1; d_call: NA; clone_size: NA; cdr3_nt: TGCGCCAGCAGCCAAGATGGCGTAAGAGGCAATCAGCCCCAGCATTTT; cdr3_aa: CASSQDGVRGNQPQHF
j_call: TRBJ2-4; v_call: TRBV3-1/TRBV3-2; d_call: NA; clone_size: NA; cdr3_nt: TGTGCCAGCAGCCAACAGGGGAGGGGAGCCAAAAACATTCAGTACTTC; cdr3_aa: CASSQQGRGAKNIQYF
j_call: TRBJ2-1; v_call: TRBV11-2; d_call: NA; clone_size: NA; cdr3_nt: TGTGCCAGCAGCTTAGGAGGTGAGCAGTTCTTC; cdr3_aa: CASSLGGEQFF
j_call: TRBJ1-1; v_call: TRBV10-3; d_call: NA; clone_size: NA; cdr3_nt: TGTGCCATCAGTGAGTCGGGGACCAACACTGAAGCTTTCTTT; cdr3_aa: CAISESGTNTEAFF
j_call: TRBJ2-1; v_call: TRBV5-4; d_call: NA; clone_size: NA; cdr3_nt: TGTGCCAGCAGCTTCCGGGACACCTACAATGAGCAGTTCTTC; cdr3_aa: CASSFRDTYNEQFF
j_call: TRBJ1-4; v_call: TRBV5-8; d_call: NA; clone_size: NA; cdr3_nt: TGTGCCAGCAGCTTTAGTCCGGCTAATGAAAAACTGTTTTTT; cdr3_aa: CASSFSPANEKLFF
j_call: TRBJ1-5; v_call: TRBV28; d_call: TRBD1; clone_size: NA; cdr3_nt: TGTGCCAGCAGTCCAGGGGGCAGTATCTATCAGCCCCAGCATTTT; cdr3_aa: CASSPGGSIYQPQHF
j_call: TRBJ1-2; v_call: TRBV28; d_call: NA; clone_size: NA; cdr3_nt: TGTGCTACCAGGTTGACGACCTATGGCTACACCTTC; cdr3_aa: CATRLTTYGYTF
j_call: TRBJ1-4; v_call: TRBV5-1; d_call: NA; clone_size: NA; cdr3_nt: TGCGCCAGCAGCTTGGGACGGGCAGGTCCAACTAATGAAAAACTGTTTTTT; cdr3_aa: CASSLGRAGPTNEKLFF
j_call: TRBJ1-2; v_call: TRBV11-2; d_call: TRBD1; clone_size: NA; cdr3_nt: TGTGCCAGCAGCTTAGTAGCGGACAGGAACTATGGCTACACCTTC; cdr3_aa: CASSLVADRNYGYTF
j_call: TRBJ1-5; v_call: TRBV19; d_call: NA; clone_size: NA; cdr3_nt: TGTGCCAGTAGTATAGCTGGACAGCCGAATCAGCCCCAGCATTTT; cdr3_aa: CASSIAGQPNQPQHF
j_call: TRBJ2-1; v_call: TRBV6-6; d_call: TRBD2; clone_size: NA; cdr3_nt: TGTGCCAGCAGTTCCCGAACTTCCGGGACTAGTGAGCAGTTCTTC; cdr3_aa: CASSSRTSGTSEQFF
j_call: TRBJ1-2; v_call: TRBV7-3; d_call: TRBD1; clone_size: NA; cdr3_nt: TGTGCCAGCAGCTTGCACGGACAGGCGATCGGGGGCTACACCTTC; cdr3_aa: CASSLHGQAIGGYTF
j_call: TRBJ1-5; v_call: TRBV9; d_call: TRBD1; clone_size: NA; cdr3_nt: TGTGGAGAAGGGGGGGACAGGAAAAGCAATCAGCCCCAGCATTTT; cdr3_aa: CGEGGDRKSNQPQHF
j_call: TRBJ1-6; v_call: TRBV11-3; d_call: TRBD1; clone_size: NA; cdr3_nt: TGTGCCAGCAGCTTAGTTGCAGGGGGAGATTCACCCCTCCACTTT; cdr3_aa: CASSLVAGGDSPLHF
j_call: TRBJ1-2; v_call: TRBV9; d_call: TRBD1; clone_size: NA; cdr3_nt: TGTGCCAGCAGCGATGGACAGGGGGGTGTTCTATATGGCTACACCTTC; cdr3_aa: CASSDGQGGVLYGYTF
j_call: TRBJ1-2; v_call: TRBV19; d_call: TRBD1; clone_size: NA; cdr3_nt: TGTGCCAGCCAGGGGGGAACAACTGGGGACTATGGCTACACCTTC; cdr3_aa: CASQGGTTGDYGYTF
j_call: TRBJ2-7; v_call: TRBV30; d_call: TRBD1; clone_size: NA; cdr3_nt: TGTGCCTGGAGTTGGGGACAGGGTACCTACGAGCAGTACTTC; cdr3_aa: CAWSWGQGTYEQYF